This TCR beta chain was sequenced in a study of cytomegalovirus exposure and HLA in healthy donors. Vbeta (60) and Jbeta (13) primers were used in the PCR. Sequencing used immunoSEQ multiplex PCR; TCRdb keeps in-frame clones, though not all of them. The sample holds around 150,000 clones, 60% to 80% seen once. Per germline, CDR1 LGHNA and CDR2 YNFKEQ. CDR3 length: 14 amino acids. V was cut by 1 base and J by 0 bases, with 7 bases left in between. The sequence derives from a male donor in good health and CMV-seronegative. J is TRBJ2-7 and V is TRBV4-2; D not certain. The sample was PBMCs. CDR3 nucleotides: TGTGCCAGCAGCCAAGTGTCTAACTCCTACGAGCAGTACTTC. Amino acids: CASSQVSNSYEQYF.